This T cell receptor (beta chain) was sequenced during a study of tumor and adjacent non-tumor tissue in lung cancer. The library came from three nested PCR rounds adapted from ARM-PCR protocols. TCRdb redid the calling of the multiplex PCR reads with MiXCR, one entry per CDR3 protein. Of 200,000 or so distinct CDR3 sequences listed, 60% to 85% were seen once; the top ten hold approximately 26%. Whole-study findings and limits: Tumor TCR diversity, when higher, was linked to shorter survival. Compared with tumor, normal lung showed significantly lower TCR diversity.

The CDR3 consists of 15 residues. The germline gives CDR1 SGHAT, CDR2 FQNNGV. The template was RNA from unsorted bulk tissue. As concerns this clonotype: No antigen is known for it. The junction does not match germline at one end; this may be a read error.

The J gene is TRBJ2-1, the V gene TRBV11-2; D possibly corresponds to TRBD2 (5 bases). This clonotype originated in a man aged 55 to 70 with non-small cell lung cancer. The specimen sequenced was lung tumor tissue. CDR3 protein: CASSTLTGSYKEQFF. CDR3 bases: TGTGCCAGCAGCACTCTGACGGGGAGCTACAAGGAGCAGTTCTTC.